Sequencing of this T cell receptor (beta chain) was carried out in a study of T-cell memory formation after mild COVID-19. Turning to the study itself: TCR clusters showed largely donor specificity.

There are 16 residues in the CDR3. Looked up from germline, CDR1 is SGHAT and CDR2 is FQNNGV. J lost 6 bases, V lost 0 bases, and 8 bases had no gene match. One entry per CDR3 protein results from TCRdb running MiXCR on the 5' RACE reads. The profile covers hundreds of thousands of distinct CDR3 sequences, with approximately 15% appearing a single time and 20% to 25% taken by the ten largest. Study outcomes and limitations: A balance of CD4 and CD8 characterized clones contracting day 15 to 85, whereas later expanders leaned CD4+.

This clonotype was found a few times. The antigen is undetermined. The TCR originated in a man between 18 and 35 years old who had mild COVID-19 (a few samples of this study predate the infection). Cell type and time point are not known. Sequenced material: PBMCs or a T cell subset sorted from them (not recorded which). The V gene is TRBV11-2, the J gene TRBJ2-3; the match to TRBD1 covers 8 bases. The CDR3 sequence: CASSLDLGRGLDTQYF. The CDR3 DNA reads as TGTGCCAGCAGCTTAGATCTAGGCAGGGGGCTTGATACGCAGTATTTT.